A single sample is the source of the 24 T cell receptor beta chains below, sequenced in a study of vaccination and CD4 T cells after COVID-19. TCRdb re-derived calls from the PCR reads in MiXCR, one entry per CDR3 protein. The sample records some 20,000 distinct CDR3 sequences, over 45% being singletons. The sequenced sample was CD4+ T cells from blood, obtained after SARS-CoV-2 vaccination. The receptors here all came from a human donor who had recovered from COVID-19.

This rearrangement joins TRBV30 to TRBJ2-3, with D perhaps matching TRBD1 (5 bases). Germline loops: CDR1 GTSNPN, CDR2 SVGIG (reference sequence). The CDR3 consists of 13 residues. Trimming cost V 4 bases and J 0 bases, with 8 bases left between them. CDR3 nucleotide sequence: TGTGCCTGGACAGGGCCGAGCACAGATACGCAGTATTTT. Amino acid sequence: CAWTGPSTDTQYF.

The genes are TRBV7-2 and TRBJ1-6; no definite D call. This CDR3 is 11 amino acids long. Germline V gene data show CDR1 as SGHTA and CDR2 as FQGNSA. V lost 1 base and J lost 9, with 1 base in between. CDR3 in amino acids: CASSLVSPLHF. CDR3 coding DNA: TGTGCCAGCAGCTTAGTTTCACCCCTCCACTTT. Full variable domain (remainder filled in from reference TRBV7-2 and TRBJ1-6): GAGVSQSPSNKVTEKGKDVELRCDPISGHTALYWYRQSLGQGLEFLIYFQGNSAPDKSGLPSDRFSAERTGGSVSTLTIQRTQQEDSAVYLCASSLVSPLHFGNGTRLTVT.

Here the CDR3 DNA reads TGCAGTGCTAGTAGGAGGGACAGCAAAAACATTCAGTACTTC. This sequence encodes CSASRRDSKNIQYF. The chain has TRBV20-1 and TRBJ2-4; TRBD1 might be the D (7 bases). Looked up from germline, CDR1 is DFQATT and CDR2 is SNEGSKA (reference sequence). V gave up 3 bases and J gave up 3 bases, with 12 bases separating them. This CDR3 is 14 amino acids long.

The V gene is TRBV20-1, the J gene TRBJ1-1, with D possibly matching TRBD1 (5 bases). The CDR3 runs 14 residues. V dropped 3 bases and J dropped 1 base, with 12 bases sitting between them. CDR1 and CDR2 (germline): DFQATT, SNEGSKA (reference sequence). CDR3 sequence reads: CSARGVPSNTEAFF. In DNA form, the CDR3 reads TGCAGTGCTAGGGGGGTGCCGTCGAACACTGAAGCTTTCTTT.

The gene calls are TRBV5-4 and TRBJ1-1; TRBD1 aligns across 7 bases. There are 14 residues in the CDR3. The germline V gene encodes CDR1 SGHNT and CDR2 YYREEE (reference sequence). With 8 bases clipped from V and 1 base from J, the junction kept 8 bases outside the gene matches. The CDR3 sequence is CASAMDRRNTEAFF. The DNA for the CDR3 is TGTGCCAGTGCGATGGACAGGAGGAACACTGAAGCTTTCTTT.

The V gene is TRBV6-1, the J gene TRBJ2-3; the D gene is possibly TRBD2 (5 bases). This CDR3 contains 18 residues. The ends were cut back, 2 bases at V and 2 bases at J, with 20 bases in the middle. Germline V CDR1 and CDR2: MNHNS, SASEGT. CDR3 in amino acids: CASSESLQRRVITDTQYF. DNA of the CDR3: TGTGCCAGCAGTGAATCTCTCCAGCGGCGGGTAATCACAGATACGCAGTATTTT.

CDR3 sequence (DNA): TGCAGTGGAGGCGACGTAACGGGGCAAGAGACCCAGTACTTC. It codes for CSGGDVTGQETQYF. The chain employs TRBV20-1 and TRBJ2-5; tentative D call: TRBD2 (5 bases). This CDR3 spans 14 amino acids. Germline values: CDR1 DFQATT, CDR2 SNEGSKA (reference sequence). Between the trimmed V and J ends, which lost 7 bases and 2 bases, there was a span of 17 bases.

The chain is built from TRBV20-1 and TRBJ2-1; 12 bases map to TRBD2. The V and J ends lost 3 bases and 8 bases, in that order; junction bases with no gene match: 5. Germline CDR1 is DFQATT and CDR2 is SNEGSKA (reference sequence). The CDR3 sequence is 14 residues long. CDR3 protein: CSASSSGRGYEQFF. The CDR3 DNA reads TGCAGTGCTAGTTCTAGCGGGAGGGGTTATGAGCAGTTCTTC.

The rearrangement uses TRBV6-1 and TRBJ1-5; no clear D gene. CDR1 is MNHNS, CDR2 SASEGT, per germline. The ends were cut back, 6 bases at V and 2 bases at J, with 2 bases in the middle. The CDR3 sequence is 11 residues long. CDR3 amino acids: CASSRNQPQHF. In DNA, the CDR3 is TGTGCCAGCAGCCGCAATCAGCCCCAGCATTTT.

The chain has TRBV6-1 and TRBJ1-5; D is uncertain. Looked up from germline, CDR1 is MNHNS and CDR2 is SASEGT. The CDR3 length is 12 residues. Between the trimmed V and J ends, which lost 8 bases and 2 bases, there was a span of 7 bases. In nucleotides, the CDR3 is TGTGCCAGCTCCGGTGGCAATCAGCCCCAGCATTTT. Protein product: CASSGGNQPQHF.

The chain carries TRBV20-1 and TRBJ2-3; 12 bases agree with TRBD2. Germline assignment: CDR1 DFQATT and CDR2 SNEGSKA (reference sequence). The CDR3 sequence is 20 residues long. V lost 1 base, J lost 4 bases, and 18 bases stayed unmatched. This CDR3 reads CSARVRGLAGWRGHADTQYF. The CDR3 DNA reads TGCAGTGCTAGAGTCCGGGGACTAGCGGGCTGGAGGGGGCACGCAGATACGCAGTATTTT.

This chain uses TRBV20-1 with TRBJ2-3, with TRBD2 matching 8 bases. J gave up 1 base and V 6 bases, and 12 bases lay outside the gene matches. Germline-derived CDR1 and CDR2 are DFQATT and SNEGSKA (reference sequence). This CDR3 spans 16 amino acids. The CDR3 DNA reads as TGCAGTGCGCAGACCGGACTAGCCCAGGGCACAGATACGCAGTATTTT. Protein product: CSAQTGLAQGTDTQYF.

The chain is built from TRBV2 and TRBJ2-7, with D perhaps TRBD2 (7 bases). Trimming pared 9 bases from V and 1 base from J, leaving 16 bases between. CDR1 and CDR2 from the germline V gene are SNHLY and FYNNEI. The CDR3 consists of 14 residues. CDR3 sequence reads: CASHPRGASYEQYF. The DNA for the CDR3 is TGTGCCAGTCACCCTCGGGGGGCATCCTACGAGCAGTACTTC.

DNA for the CDR3: TGTGCCAGCAGCCGGGACTTCTCCAATGAGCAGTTCTTC. Protein product: CASSRDFSNEQFF. V usage is TRBV7-9 and J usage is TRBJ2-1, with TRBD2 as a possible D gene (6 bases). Trimming removed 5 bases from V and 6 bases from J, with 11 bases in between. Germline V gives CDR1 SEHNR, CDR2 FQNEAQ (reference sequence). The CDR3 is 13 residues long.

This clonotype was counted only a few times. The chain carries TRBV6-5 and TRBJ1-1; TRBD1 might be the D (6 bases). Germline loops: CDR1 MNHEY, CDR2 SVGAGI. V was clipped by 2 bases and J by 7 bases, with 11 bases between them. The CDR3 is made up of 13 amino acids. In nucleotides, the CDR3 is TGTGCCAGCAGTTACGGGGGGCAGGGTGAAGCTTTCTTT. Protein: CASSYGGQGEAFF.

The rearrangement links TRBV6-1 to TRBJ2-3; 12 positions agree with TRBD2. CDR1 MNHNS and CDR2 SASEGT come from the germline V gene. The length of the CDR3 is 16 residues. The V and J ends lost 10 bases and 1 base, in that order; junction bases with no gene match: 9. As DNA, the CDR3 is TGTGCCACCGCCTGGGCTAGCGGGAGGGGCACAGATACGCAGTATTTT. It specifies CATAWASGRGTDTQYF.

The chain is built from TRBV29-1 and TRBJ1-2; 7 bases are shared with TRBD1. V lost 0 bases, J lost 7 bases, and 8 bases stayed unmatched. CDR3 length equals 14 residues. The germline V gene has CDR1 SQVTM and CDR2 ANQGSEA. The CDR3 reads CSVEDLRGGLGYTF. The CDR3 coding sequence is TGCAGCGTTGAAGATCTGAGAGGGGGCCTTGGCTACACCTTC.

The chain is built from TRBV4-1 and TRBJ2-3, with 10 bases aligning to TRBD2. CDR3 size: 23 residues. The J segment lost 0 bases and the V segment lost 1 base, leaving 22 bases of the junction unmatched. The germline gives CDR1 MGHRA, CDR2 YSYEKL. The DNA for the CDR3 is TGCGCCAGCAGCCAAGTTCCCCTCGGACTAGCGGCATGGATGGACGAAAGCACAGATACGCAGTATTTT. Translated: CASSQVPLGLAAWMDESTDTQYF.

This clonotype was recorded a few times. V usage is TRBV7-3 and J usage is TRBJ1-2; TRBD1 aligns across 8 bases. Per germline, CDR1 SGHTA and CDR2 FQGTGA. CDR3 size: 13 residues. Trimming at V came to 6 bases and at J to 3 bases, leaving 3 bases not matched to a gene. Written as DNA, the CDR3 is TGTGCCAGCAGTCAGGACAGGGACTATGGCTACACCTTC. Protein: CASSQDRDYGYTF. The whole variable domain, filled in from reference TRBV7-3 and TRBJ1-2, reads GAGVSQTPSNKVTEKGKYVELRCDPISGHTALYWYRQSLGQGPEFLIYFQGTGAADDSGLPNDRFFAVRPEGSVSTLKIQRTERGDSAVYLCASSQDRDYGYTFGSGTRLTVV.

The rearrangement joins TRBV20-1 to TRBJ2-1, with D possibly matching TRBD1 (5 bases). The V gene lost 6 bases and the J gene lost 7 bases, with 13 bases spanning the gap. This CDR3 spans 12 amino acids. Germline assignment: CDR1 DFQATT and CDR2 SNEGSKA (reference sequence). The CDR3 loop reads CSAGRTGNEQFF. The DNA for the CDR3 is TGCAGTGCCGGACGCACAGGAAATGAGCAGTTCTTC.

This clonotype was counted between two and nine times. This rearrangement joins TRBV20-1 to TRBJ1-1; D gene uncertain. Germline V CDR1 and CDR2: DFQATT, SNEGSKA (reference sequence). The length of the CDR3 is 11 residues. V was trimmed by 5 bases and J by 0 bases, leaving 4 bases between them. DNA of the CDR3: TGCAGTGCTGGAATGAACACTGAAGCTTTCTTT. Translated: CSAGMNTEAFF.

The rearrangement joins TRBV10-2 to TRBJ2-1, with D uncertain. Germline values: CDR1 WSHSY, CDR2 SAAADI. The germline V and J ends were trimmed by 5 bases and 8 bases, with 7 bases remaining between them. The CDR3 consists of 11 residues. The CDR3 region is CASSQVDEQFF. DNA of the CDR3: TGCGCCAGCAGTCAAGTTGATGAGCAGTTCTTC.

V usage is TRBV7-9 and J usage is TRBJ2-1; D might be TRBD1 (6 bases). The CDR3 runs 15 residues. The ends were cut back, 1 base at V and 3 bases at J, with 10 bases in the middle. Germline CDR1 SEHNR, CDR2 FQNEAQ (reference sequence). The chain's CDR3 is CASSLGTGIYNEQFF. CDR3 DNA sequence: TGTGCCAGCAGCTTAGGCACAGGGATCTACAATGAGCAGTTCTTC. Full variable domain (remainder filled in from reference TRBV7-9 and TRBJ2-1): DTGVSQNPRHKITKRGQNVTFRCDPISEHNRLYWYRQTLGQGPEFLTYFQNEAQLEKSRLLSDRFSAERPKGSFSTLEIQRTEQGDSAMYLCASSLGTGIYNEQFFGPGTRLTVL.

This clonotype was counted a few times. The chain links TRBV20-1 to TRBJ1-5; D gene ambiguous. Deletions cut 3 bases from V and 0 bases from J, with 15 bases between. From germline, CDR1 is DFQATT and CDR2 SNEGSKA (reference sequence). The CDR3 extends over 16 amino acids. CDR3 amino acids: CSASARLGDSNQPQHF. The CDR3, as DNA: TGCAGTGCTAGTGCTAGACTTGGGGATAGCAATCAGCCCCAGCATTTT.